The text below deals with one T cell receptor (beta chain). The CDR3 covers 12 residues. Per germline, CDR1 SNHLY and CDR2 FYNNEI. V was cut by 7 bases and J by 3 bases, with 9 bases left in between. The data were taken from a study of T cell responses to AZD1222 COVID-19 vaccine. Profiling relied on immunoSEQ multiplex PCR, and the TCRdb table lists in-frame clones only, not all of them. The sample has tens of thousands of clones, over 85% seen once. The chain carries TRBV2 and TRBJ1-2, with D possibly matching TRBD1 (6 bases). The sequence came from an adult in good health. Material: peripheral blood, obtained on day 0 of AZD1222 vaccination. Written as DNA, the CDR3 is TGTGCCAGCACCAGGGGTGACTATGGCTACACCTTC. Translation gives CASTRGDYGYTF.